This T cell receptor beta chain was identified during a study of vaccination and CD4 T cells after COVID-19. Study-wide background: Post-COVID draws came a median approximately 100 days after diagnosis (range 35 to 161). Notes on the study in general: Looking at convalescent patients, a median around 84% of reactive clones were present only post-vaccination.

Concerning this clonotype itself: Its antigen remains unidentified.

The Oncomine TCR Beta short-read assay was applied to DNA of cultured CD4+ T cells. Genomic DNA was extracted from cultured CD4+ T cells. Via MiXCR, TCRdb re-called the PCR reads, giving one row per CDR3 protein. The sample records some 12,000 distinct CDR3 sequences, about 57% being singletons. Documented treatment: 10-day PBMC culture with coronavirus spike peptide pools or control peptides (ViraFEST assay). The culture of roughly 2 million PBMCs per well included 10 IU/ml IL-2 and approximately 10 ug/ml peptide pools. The CDR3 totals 14 residues. V lost 4 bases and J lost 0, with 10 bases in between. CDR1 is DFQATT, CDR2 SNEGSKA, per germline (reference sequence).

The TCR sequence derives from a human donor who had recovered from COVID-19. The sample taken for sequencing was CD4+ T cells from blood, cultured in vitro. The rearrangement uses TRBV20-1 and TRBJ1-3; D is unresolved. The CDR3 here is CSAMLPNSGNTIYF. The CDR3 nucleotides read TGCAGTGCTATGCTTCCGAACTCTGGAAACACCATATATTTT.